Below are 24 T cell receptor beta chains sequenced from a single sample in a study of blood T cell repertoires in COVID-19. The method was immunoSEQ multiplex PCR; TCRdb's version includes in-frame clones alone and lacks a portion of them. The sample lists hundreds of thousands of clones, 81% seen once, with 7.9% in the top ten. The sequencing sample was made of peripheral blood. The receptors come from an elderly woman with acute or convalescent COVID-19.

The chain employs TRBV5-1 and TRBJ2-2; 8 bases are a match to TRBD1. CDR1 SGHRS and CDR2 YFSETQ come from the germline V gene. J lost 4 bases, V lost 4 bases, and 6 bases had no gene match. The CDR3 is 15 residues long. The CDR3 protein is CASSRDRGSTGELFF. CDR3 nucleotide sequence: TGCGCCAGCAGCCGCGACAGGGGAAGCACCGGGGAGCTGTTTTTT.

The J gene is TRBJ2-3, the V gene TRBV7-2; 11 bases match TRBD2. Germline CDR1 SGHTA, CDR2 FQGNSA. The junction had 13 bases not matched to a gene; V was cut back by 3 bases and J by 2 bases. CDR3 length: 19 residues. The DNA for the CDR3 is TGTGCCAGCAGCTTGGTTCTAGCGGGAGGTCTCCGGGACACAGATACGCAGTATTTT. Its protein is CASSLVLAGGLRDTDTQYF.

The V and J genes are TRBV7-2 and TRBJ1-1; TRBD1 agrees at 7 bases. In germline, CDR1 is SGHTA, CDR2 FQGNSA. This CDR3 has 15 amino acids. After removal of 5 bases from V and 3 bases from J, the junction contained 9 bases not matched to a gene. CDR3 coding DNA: TGTGCCAGCAGCCTCAGACAGGGCGGGTACACTGAAGCTTTCTTT. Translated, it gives CASSLRQGGYTEAFF.

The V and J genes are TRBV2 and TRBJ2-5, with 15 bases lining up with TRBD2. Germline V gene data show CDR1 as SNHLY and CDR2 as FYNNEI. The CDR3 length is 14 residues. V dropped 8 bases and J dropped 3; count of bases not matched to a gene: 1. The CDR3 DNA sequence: TGTGCCAGCCGGACTAGCGGGGGGGAAGAGACCCAGTACTTC. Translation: CASRTSGGEETQYF.

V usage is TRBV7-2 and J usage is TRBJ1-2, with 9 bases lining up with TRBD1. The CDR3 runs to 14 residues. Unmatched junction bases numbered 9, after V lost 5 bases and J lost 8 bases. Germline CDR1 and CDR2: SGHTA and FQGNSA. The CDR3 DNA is TGTGCCAGCAGCGAAGCACAGGGGGCGGAGGGCTACACCTTC. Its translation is CASSEAQGAEGYTF.

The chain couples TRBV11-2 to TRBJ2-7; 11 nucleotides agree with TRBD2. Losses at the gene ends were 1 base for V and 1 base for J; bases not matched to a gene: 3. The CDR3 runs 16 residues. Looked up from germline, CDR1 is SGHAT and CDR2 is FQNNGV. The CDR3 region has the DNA TGTGCCAGCAGCTTAGTTAGACTAGCGGGATCCTACGAGCAGTACTTC. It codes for CASSLVRLAGSYEQYF.

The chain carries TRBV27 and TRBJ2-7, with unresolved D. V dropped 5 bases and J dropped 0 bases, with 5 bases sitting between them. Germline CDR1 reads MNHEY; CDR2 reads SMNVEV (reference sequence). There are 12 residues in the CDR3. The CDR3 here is CASSESSYEQYF. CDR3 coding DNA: TGTGCCAGCAGTGAGAGCTCCTACGAGCAGTACTTC.

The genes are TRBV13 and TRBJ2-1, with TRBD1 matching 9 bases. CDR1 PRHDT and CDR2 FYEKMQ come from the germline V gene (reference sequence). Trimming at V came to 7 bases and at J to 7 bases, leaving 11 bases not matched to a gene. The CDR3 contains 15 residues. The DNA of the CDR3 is TGTGCCAGCACCCCCCCGGGACAGGGCCGGAATGAGCAGTTCTTC. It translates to CASTPPGQGRNEQFF. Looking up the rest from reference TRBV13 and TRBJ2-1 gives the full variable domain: AAGVIQSPRHLIKEKRETATLKCYPIPRHDTVYWYQQGPGQDPQFLISFYEKMQSDKGSIPDRFSAQQFSDYHSELNMSSLELGDSALYFCASTPPGQGRNEQFFGPGTRLTVL.

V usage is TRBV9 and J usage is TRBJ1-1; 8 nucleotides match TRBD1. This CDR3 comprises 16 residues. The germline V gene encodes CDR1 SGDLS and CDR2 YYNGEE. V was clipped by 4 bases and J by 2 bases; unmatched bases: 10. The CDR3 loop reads CASSYLLTGDNTEAFF. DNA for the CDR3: TGTGCCAGCAGCTACCTTCTGACAGGGGATAACACTGAAGCTTTCTTT.

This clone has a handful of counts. The CDR3, as DNA: TGTGCCAGTAGTACCGACAGGGAGAATTCACCCCTCCACTTT. This encodes CASSTDRENSPLHF. The chain employs TRBV19 and TRBJ1-6; 7 positions match TRBD1. The CDR3 sequence is 14 residues long. J gave up 7 bases and V 4 bases, and 4 bases lay outside the gene matches. CDR1 LNHDA and CDR2 SQIVND come from the germline V gene (reference sequence). The full variable domain, with the rest looked up from reference TRBV19 and TRBJ1-6, is DGGITQSPKYLFRKEGQNVTLSCEQNLNHDAMYWYRQDPGQGLRLIYYSQIVNDFQKGDIAEGYSVSREKKESFPLTVTSAQKNPTAFYLCASSTDRENSPLHFGNGTRLTVT.

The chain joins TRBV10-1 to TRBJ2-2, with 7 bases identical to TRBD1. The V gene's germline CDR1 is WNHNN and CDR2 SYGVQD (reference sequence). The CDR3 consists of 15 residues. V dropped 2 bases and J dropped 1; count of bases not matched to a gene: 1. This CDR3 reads CASSERTGNTGELFF. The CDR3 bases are TGCGCCAGCAGTGAGAGGACAGGGAACACCGGGGAGCTGTTTTTT.

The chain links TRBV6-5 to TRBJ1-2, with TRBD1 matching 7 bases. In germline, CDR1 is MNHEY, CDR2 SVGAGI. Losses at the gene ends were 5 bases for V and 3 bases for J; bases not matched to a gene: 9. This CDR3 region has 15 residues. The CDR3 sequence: CASSMRTGGDYGYTF. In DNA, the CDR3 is TGTGCCAGCAGTATGAGGACAGGAGGGGACTATGGCTACACCTTC.

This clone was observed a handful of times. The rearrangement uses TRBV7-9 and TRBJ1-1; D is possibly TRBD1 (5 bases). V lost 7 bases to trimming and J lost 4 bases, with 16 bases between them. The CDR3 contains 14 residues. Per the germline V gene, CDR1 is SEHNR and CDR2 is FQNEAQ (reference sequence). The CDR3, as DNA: TGTGCCAGCACCCCGGGGGGGAGGGGCACTGAAGCTTTCTTT. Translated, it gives CASTPGGRGTEAFF.

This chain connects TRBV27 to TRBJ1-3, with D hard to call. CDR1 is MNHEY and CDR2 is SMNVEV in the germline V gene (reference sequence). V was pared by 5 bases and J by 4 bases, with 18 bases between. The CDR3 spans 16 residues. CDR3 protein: CASSPMSGHRGNTIYF. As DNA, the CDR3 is TGTGCCAGCAGTCCCATGTCAGGCCATAGGGGAAACACCATATATTTT.

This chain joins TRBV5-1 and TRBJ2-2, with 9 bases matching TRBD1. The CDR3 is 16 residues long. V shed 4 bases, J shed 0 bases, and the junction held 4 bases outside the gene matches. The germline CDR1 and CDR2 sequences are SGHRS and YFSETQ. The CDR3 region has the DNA TGCGCCAGCAGCGGACGACAGGGGGCGAACACCGGGGAGCTGTTTTTT. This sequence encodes CASSGRQGANTGELFF.

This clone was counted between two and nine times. For the CDR3, the DNA is TGTGCCAGCTCACCGATCTTAGCGGGGGGGCCGATGGATGAGCAGTTCTTC. It codes for CASSPILAGGPMDEQFF. The chain recombines TRBV18 with TRBJ2-1, with 11 bases lining up with TRBD2. V lost 3 bases and J lost 8; bases outside the gene matches: 12. Germline CDR1 reads KGHSH; CDR2 reads LQKENI. The CDR3 covers 17 residues.

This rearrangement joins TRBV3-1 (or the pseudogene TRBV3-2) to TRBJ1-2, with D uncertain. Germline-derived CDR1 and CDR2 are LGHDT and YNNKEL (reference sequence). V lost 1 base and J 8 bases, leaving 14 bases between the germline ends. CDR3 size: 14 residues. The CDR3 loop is CASSQGGPQMGYTF. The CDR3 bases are TGTGCCAGCAGCCAAGGAGGTCCCCAGATGGGCTACACCTTC.

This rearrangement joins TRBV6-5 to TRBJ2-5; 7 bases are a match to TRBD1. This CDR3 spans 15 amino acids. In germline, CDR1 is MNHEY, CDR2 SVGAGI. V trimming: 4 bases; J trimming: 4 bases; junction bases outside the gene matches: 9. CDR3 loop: CASSFDRVKGETQYF. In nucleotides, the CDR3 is TGTGCCAGCAGTTTTGACAGGGTTAAGGGAGAGACCCAGTACTTC.

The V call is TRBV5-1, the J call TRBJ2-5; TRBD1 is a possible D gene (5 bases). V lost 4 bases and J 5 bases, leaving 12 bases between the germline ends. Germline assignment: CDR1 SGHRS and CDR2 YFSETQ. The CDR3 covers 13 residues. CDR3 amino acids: CASSPGARETQYF. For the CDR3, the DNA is TGCGCCAGCAGCCCTGGGGCGCGGGAGACCCAGTACTTC.

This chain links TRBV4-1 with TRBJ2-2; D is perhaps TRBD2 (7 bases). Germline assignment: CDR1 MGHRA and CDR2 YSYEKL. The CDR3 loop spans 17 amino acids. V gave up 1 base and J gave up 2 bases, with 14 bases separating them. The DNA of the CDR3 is TGCGCCAGCAGCCAAGGGCGGGGGACACAAAACACCGGGGAGCTGTTTTTT. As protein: CASSQGRGTQNTGELFF.

CDR3 sequence reads: CASSWGGQGYEQYF. As DNA, the CDR3 is TGCGCCAGCAGCTGGGGGGGACAGGGCTACGAGCAGTACTTC. V is TRBV5-1 and J is TRBJ2-7; 9 bases line up with TRBD1. The CDR3 contains 14 residues. The J segment lost 3 bases and the V segment lost 3 bases, leaving 4 bases of the junction unmatched. Germline CDR1 SGHRS, CDR2 YFSETQ.

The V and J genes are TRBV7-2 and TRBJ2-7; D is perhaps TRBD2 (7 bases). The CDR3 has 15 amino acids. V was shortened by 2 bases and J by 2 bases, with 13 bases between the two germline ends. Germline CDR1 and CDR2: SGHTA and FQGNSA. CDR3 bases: TGTGCCAGCAGCTTAAATGGGGGGGGGCCCTACGAGCAGTACTTC. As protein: CASSLNGGGPYEQYF.

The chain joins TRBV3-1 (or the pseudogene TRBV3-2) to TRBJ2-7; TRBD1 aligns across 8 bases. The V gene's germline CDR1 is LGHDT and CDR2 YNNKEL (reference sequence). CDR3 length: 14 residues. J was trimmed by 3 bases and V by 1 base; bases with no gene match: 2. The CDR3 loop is CASSQGTGNYEQYF. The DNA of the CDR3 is TGTGCCAGCAGCCAAGGGACAGGGAACTACGAGCAGTACTTC.

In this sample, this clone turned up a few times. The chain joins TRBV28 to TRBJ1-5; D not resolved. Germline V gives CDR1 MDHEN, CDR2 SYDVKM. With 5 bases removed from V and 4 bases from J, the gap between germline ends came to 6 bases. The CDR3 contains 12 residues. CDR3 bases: TGTGCCAGCAGTCTCGCGAATCAGCCCCAGCATTTT. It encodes CASSLANQPQHF.